These 21 T cell receptor beta chains share one sample of origin, sequenced in a study of T cells in Graves' hyperthyroidism and ophthalmopathy. RNA transcripts served as the template for amplifying TCR beta CDR3 regions. The HTBI primer set drove a first-round RT-PCR of the TCR CDR3. TCRdb re-derived calls from the multiplex PCR reads in MiXCR, one entry per CDR3 protein. The top ten clones hold 9.5% to 15% of a sample with more than 45,000 distinct CDR3 sequences, around 48% of them seen once. The sample comprised blood. The receptors shown here come from a woman aged 25 to 39 with Graves' ophthalmopathy.

The chain's CDR3 is CATSSPGLAGGREQFF. CDR3 DNA: TGTGCCACCAGCAGCCCGGGACTAGCGGGAGGGCGTGAGCAGTTCTTC. V is TRBV15 and J is TRBJ2-1; the match to TRBD2 covers 16 bases. The CDR3 sequence is 16 residues long. J was trimmed by 9 bases and V by 3 bases; bases with no gene match: 5. Germline V CDR1 and CDR2: LNHNV, YYDKDF (reference sequence). Supplemented by reference TRBV15 and TRBJ2-1, the full variable domain reads DAMVIQNPRYQVTQFGKPVTLSCSQTLNHNVMYWYQQKSSQAPKLLFHYYDKDFNNEADTPDNFQSRRPNTSFCFLDIRSPGLGDTAMYLCATSSPGLAGGREQFFGPGTRLTVL.

This clonotype was counted at least ten times. The rearrangement links TRBV5-4 to TRBJ2-5, with D perhaps matching TRBD1 (7 bases). There are 16 residues in the CDR3. Trimming removed 5 bases from V and 6 bases from J, with 23 bases in between. CDR1 is SGHNT, CDR2 YYREEE, per germline (reference sequence). The CDR3 DNA is TGTGCCAGCAGGCGTGAGACAGGGCGCGGGGAAAAGACCCAGTACTTC. This sequence encodes CASRRETGRGEKTQYF.

This clonotype appeared many times. The chain employs TRBV2 and TRBJ2-7; 10 bases fit TRBD2. The CDR3 contains 14 residues. The trim removed 6 bases at V and 6 bases at J, leaving 8 bases unmatched. The V gene's germline CDR1 is SNHLY and CDR2 FYNNEI. The CDR3 is CASRLPSGSSEQYF. The CDR3 DNA follows: TGTGCCAGCAGACTACCTAGCGGGAGTAGCGAGCAGTACTTC.

This clonotype came up once. The genes are TRBV15 and TRBJ2-3; D remains unclear. With 1 base removed from V and 5 bases from J, the gap between germline ends came to 16 bases. CDR1 is LNHNV and CDR2 is YYDKDF in the germline V gene (reference sequence). This CDR3 is 16 amino acids long. The CDR3 reads CATSRGVVLGKDTQYF. The CDR3 region has the DNA TGTGCCACCAGCAGAGGGGTAGTCTTGGGGAAAGATACGCAGTATTTT.

Ten or more counts support this clonotype. This chain links TRBV6-2 or TRBV6-3 with TRBJ2-1; D may be TRBD1 (6 bases). Germline V gene data show CDR1 as MNHEY and CDR2 as SVGEGT. V lost 2 bases, J lost 0 bases, and 8 bases lay in between. This CDR3 spans 15 amino acids. CDR3 in DNA: TGTGCCAGCAGTTACGGGACACTCTCCTACAATGAGCAGTTCTTC. Protein product: CASSYGTLSYNEQFF.

This clonotype was detected a few times. This rearrangement joins TRBV28 to TRBJ2-7; 14 positions match TRBD2. CDR3 size: 19 residues. Unmatched junction bases numbered 10, after V lost 3 bases and J lost 0 bases. Germline-derived CDR1 and CDR2 are MDHEN and SYDVKM. Here the CDR3 DNA reads TGTGCCAGCAGTTTTCCGGGACTAGCGGGAGACTTGAGCTCCTACGAGCAGTACTTC. This sequence encodes CASSFPGLAGDLSSYEQYF.

This clonotype has more than one count but fewer than ten. The V gene is TRBV10-3, the J gene TRBJ1-2, with D possibly TRBD1 on 6 matching bases. Trimming pared 0 bases from V and 8 bases from J, leaving 13 bases between. The CDR3 runs 14 residues. Germline lookup yields CDR1 ENHRY and CDR2 SYGVKD. This CDR3 is CAISESTGLTGYTF. The CDR3, as DNA: TGTGCCATCAGTGAGTCGACAGGCCTCACAGGCTACACCTTC.

As for this clonotype: Since the CDR3 does not end with the conserved phenylalanine or tryptophan, this likely comes from a read error. The chain has TRBV7-3 and TRBJ2-5; the D call may be TRBD1 or TRBD2 (6 bases each). V gave up 5 bases and J gave up 5 bases, with 21 bases separating them. Germline CDR1 SGHTA, CDR2 FQGTGA. The CDR3 extends over 16 amino acids. CDR3 nucleotide sequence: TGTGCCAGCAGCCCCTTGGGGGCGGGATCTGGGGAGACCCAGTACTGC. It is translated as CASSPLGAGSGETQYC.

This clonotype appeared once. The V call is TRBV25-1, the J call TRBJ1-2; perhaps TRBD1 as D (6 bases). Germline CDR1 reads MGHDK; CDR2 reads SYGVNS. The CDR3 covers 13 residues. The V end lost 6 bases, the J end lost 7 bases, and 15 bases lay between the germline ends. As DNA, the CDR3 is TGTGCCAGCAGCTATGGCAGGGGTGGTGGCTACACCTTC. Its translation: CASSYGRGGGYTF.

In the case of this clonotype: This could be a read error, since a much larger clone is one nucleotide away. The chain links TRBV28 to TRBJ1-4; perhaps TRBD1 as D (5 bases). CDR1 and CDR2 from the germline V gene are MDHEN and SYDVKM. The CDR3 loop spans 15 amino acids. DNA of the CDR3: TGTGCCAGCAGTTTTGGGGGGACGGCTAATGAAAACCTGTTTTTT. This codes for CASSFGGTANENLFF.

This clonotype was counted many times. The chain employs TRBV20-1 and TRBJ2-1; 8 nucleotides agree with TRBD2. The CDR3 contains 16 residues. The germline CDR1 and CDR2 sequences are DFQATT and SNEGSKA (reference sequence). Unmatched junction bases numbered 11, after V lost 3 bases and J lost 4 bases. The CDR3 DNA reads as TGCAGTGCTAGCATGCGGGAGGCCCTACCTTACAATGAGCAGTTCTTC. This gives the protein CSASMREALPYNEQFF.

This clonotype was seen ten or more times. The rearrangement uses TRBV4-1 and TRBJ1-3; TRBD1 aligns across 7 bases. V shed 3 bases and J 9 bases; nucleotides not matched to a gene: 5. There are 13 residues in the CDR3. Germline V CDR1 and CDR2: MGHRA, YSYEKL. The CDR3 region has the DNA TGCGCCAGCAGCCAGGCGGCAGGGGGCACCATATATTTT. This encodes CASSQAAGGTIYF.

This clonotype was found many times. The chain combines TRBV20-1 with TRBJ1-5, with TRBD1 matching 9 bases. Germline V gene data show CDR1 as DFQATT and CDR2 as SNEGSKA (reference sequence). With 6 bases clipped from V and 7 bases from J, the junction kept 10 bases outside the gene matches. The CDR3 has 14 residues. CDR3 coding DNA: TGCAGTGCAAGGAACAGGGGGCGATCACAGCCCCAGCATTTT. It encodes CSARNRGRSQPQHF.

This clonotype has at least ten counts. The chain links TRBV4-1 to TRBJ2-4, with D perhaps matching TRBD1 (5 bases). CDR1 and CDR2 (germline): MGHRA, YSYEKL. V dropped 0 bases and J dropped 2 bases, with 11 bases sitting between them. This CDR3 has 16 amino acids. CDR3 protein: CASSQEPGLTKNIQYF. DNA of the CDR3: TGCGCCAGCAGCCAAGAACCAGGGTTGACCAAAAACATTCAGTACTTC.

Of note for this clonotype: A much larger clone differs by one base, so this may be a read error. The rearrangement links TRBV6-6 to TRBJ2-7, with D possibly matching TRBD2 (5 bases). Germline values: CDR1 MNHNY, CDR2 SVGAGI (reference sequence). V shed 0 bases and J shed 2 bases, with 14 bases lying between them. The length of the CDR3 is 16 residues. The CDR3 protein is CASSYSRGSTAYEQYF. For the CDR3, the DNA is TGTGCCAGCAGTTACTCGCGAGGGAGCACCGCCTACGAGCAGTACTTC.

With regard to this clonotype: A junction end diverges from the germline sequence, so it may reflect a read error. CDR3 in DNA: TGTGCTAGCACGCAGGTCAATCAGCCCCAGCATTTT. Translation: CASTQVNQPQHF. The rearrangement joins TRBV7-7 to TRBJ1-5; D remains ambiguous. The CDR3 totals 12 residues. The germline CDR1 and CDR2 sequences are SSHAT and FNYEAQ (reference sequence).

This clonotype occurred many times. The chain is built from TRBV5-1 and TRBJ2-5, with TRBD1 as a possible D gene (5 bases). The CDR3 covers 15 residues. CDR1 is SGHRS and CDR2 is YFSETQ in the germline V gene. The germline V and J ends were trimmed by 2 bases and 5 bases, with 16 bases remaining between them. The CDR3 reads CASSFNDPGLETQYF. The CDR3 DNA sequence: TGCGCCAGCAGCTTCAACGACCCAGGGTTGGAGACCCAGTACTTC. Variable domain in full (rest from reference TRBV5-1 and TRBJ2-5): KAGVTQTPRYLIKTRGQQVTLSCSPISGHRSVSWYQQTPGQGLQFLFEYFSETQRNKGNFPGRFSGRQFSNSRSEMNVSTLELGDSALYLCASSFNDPGLETQYFGPGTRLLVL.

The rearrangement uses TRBV5-6 and TRBJ2-7, with TRBD1 identical over 7 bases. CDR1 is SGHDT, CDR2 YYEEEE, per germline. CDR3 length: 14 amino acids. V gave up 3 bases and J gave up 0 bases; unmatched junction bases: 3. CDR3 coding DNA: TGTGCCAGCAGCTCCCAGGGGGACTCCTACGAGCAGTACTTC. Amino acids: CASSSQGDSYEQYF.

The table lists this clonotype with many counts. The V gene is TRBV7-2, the J gene TRBJ2-3; 8 bases are shared with TRBD2. The CDR3 extends over 16 amino acids. V lost 4 bases to trimming and J lost 5 bases; unmatched junction nucleotides: 11. The germline gives CDR1 SGHTA, CDR2 FQGNSA. This CDR3 reads CASSSTSGSGIDTQYF. The DNA of the CDR3 is TGTGCCAGCAGCTCCACCAGCGGGAGTGGTATAGATACGCAGTATTTT.

With respect to this clonotype: This CDR3 is missing its conserved last phenylalanine or tryptophan, likely due to a read error. The rearrangement links TRBV11-2 to TRBJ2-7; 13 positions agree with TRBD2. CDR3 length: 13 residues. V lost 5 bases and J lost 10; bases outside the gene matches: 5. Germline V gene lookup returns CDR1 SGHAT and CDR2 FQNNGV. CDR3 nucleotide sequence: TGTGCCAGCAGCCCACTAGCGGGAGGGGCTCAGTACTCC. This gives the protein CASSPLAGGAQYS.

The CDR3 region has the DNA TGTGCCAGCAGTTTCCCGGACAGGGACTACGAGCAGTACTTC. Translated, it gives CASSFPDRDYEQYF. The V gene is TRBV28, the J gene TRBJ2-7; 8 bases match TRBD1. Looked up from germline, CDR1 is MDHEN and CDR2 is SYDVKM. Trimming removed 3 bases from V and 3 bases from J; junction bases left unmatched: 4. The CDR3 consists of 14 residues.